This entry lists 25 T cell receptor beta chains sequenced from one sample in a study of cytomegalovirus exposure and HLA in healthy donors. 13 Jbeta primers and 60 Vbeta primers were used for the PCR. Using immunoSEQ multiplex PCR, the repertoire was profiled, and TCRdb retains in-frame clones only, with some absent. This sample carries over 65,000 clones, approximately 71% of them seen once, and the ten largest clones take over 7.5%. Sequencing was carried out using PBMCs. The receptor set was obtained from a man in his sixties in good health and CMV-seropositive.

The chain uses TRBV11-2 and TRBJ1-2; possibly TRBD1 for D (6 bases). Trimming cost V 4 bases and J 2 bases, with 8 bases left between them. The germline V gene encodes CDR1 SGHAT and CDR2 FQNNGV. The CDR3 contains 13 residues. The CDR3 loop is CASSSTGNYGYTF. The CDR3 bases are TGTGCCAGCAGCTCCACAGGGAACTATGGCTACACCTTC.

This chain links TRBV4-2 with TRBJ1-1; TRBD1 matches 8 bases. V lost 0 bases, J lost 11 bases, and 17 bases stayed unmatched. CDR1 is LGHNA and CDR2 is YNFKEQ in the germline V gene. The CDR3 length is 17 residues. The chain's CDR3 is CASSQDILGQGGDGAFF. Written as DNA, the CDR3 is TGTGCCAGCAGCCAAGATATATTAGGACAGGGCGGGGATGGGGCTTTCTTT.

The sample holds a few counts of this clone. This chain links TRBV10-3 with TRBJ1-4; maybe TRBD1 (5 bases). Trimming left V 6 bases short and J 5 bases short, with 10 bases between. Germline CDR1 is ENHRY and CDR2 is SYGVKD. This CDR3 is 13 amino acids long. The DNA for the CDR3 is TGTGCCATCAGCGGGACTCTAAATGAAAAACTGTTTTTT. The encoded protein is CAISGTLNEKLFF.

The chain employs TRBV9 and TRBJ1-6, with 7 bases that match TRBD1. Germline CDR1 reads SGDLS; CDR2 reads YYNGEE. Germline trimming cut 2 bases from V and 3 bases from J; bases unmatched to any gene: 2. This CDR3 contains 15 residues. DNA for the CDR3: TGTGCCAGCAGCGTTCAGGGGGACTATAATTCACCCCTCCACTTT. This encodes CASSVQGDYNSPLHF.

The chain couples TRBV15 to TRBJ1-3; the D is unclear. The CDR3 is 13 residues long. The V gene's germline CDR1 is LNHNV and CDR2 YYDKDF (reference sequence). Trimming shortened V by 6 bases and J by 0 bases, and 6 bases separated the two germline ends. The DNA for the CDR3 is TGTGCCACCAGGAGGGACTCTGGAAACACCATATATTTT. This encodes CATRRDSGNTIYF.

This clone has just a few counts. The rearrangement uses TRBV11-3 and TRBJ1-1, with 8 bases lining up with TRBD1. Trimming cost V 5 bases and J 10 bases; bases outside gene matches: 6. The CDR3 consists of 12 residues. Germline CDR1 is SGHNT and CDR2 is YENEEA. CDR3 coding DNA: TGTGCCAGCAGCGTCGACAGGGGACGAGCTTTCTTT. Translating it yields CASSVDRGRAFF. The variable domain in full, completed from reference TRBV11-3 and TRBJ1-1, reads EAGVVQSPRYKIIEKKQPVAFWCNPISGHNTLYWYLQNLGQGPELLIRYENEEAVDDSQLPKDRFSAERLKGVDSTLKIQPAELGDSAVYLCASSVDRGRAFFGQGTRLTVV.

The J gene is TRBJ2-2, the V gene TRBV20-1; no definite D call. The CDR3 covers 11 residues. CDR1 is DFQATT and CDR2 is SNEGSKA in the germline V gene (reference sequence). V lost 5 bases, J lost 5 bases, and 6 bases lay in between. The CDR3 sequence is CSASETGELFF. The CDR3 DNA reads as TGCAGTGCTTCCGAGACCGGGGAGCTGTTTTTT.

The rearrangement uses TRBV6-5 and TRBJ2-3, with TRBD2 as a possible D gene (5 bases). Per germline, CDR1 MNHEY and CDR2 SVGAGI. This CDR3 region has 13 residues. Trimming took 7 bases from V and 0 from J, leaving 8 bases between them. CDR3 sequence (DNA): TGTGCCAGCATCGGGGTTAGCACAGATACGCAGTATTTT. Amino acid sequence: CASIGVSTDTQYF.

J is TRBJ2-5 and V is TRBV29-1, with no clear D. This CDR3 is 10 amino acids long. Germline CDR1 and CDR2: SQVTM and ANQGSEA. Trimming cost V 7 bases and J 5 bases, with 8 bases left between them. CDR3 nucleotide sequence: TGCAGCGCCGAGTGGGAGACCCAGTACTTC. This translates into CSAEWETQYF.

This chain links TRBV5-4 with TRBJ2-3; 9 positions match TRBD2. Unmatched junction bases numbered 7, after V lost 2 bases and J lost 6 bases. CDR1 is SGHNT and CDR2 is YYREEE in the germline V gene (reference sequence). CDR3 length equals 15 residues. CDR3 DNA sequence: TGTGCCAGCAGCTTTTTTAGCGGGAGTTGGGATACGCAGTATTTT. This codes for CASSFFSGSWDTQYF.

Concerning this clone: The junction departs from germline at one end; a sequencing error may be responsible. The sample carries other DNA sequences with the same CDR3. The rearrangement joins TRBV27 to TRBJ2-7, with TRBD2 as a possible D gene (5 bases). The CDR3 runs 16 residues. Germline V lookup: CDR1 MNHEY, CDR2 SMNVEV (reference sequence). As DNA, the CDR3 is TGTGCCAGCAGCTTATCGAGGGCTAGATACTTCTACGAGCAGTACTTC. It translates to CASSLSRARYFYEQYF.

The chain is built from TRBV7-9 and TRBJ2-3, with 11 nucleotides matching TRBD1. V trimming: 3 bases; J trimming: 4 bases; junction bases outside the gene matches: 3. Germline CDR1 and CDR2: SEHNR and FQNEAQ (reference sequence). The CDR3 is made up of 15 amino acids. CDR3 sequence reads: CASSFGQGASDTQYF. CDR3 nucleotide sequence: TGTGCCAGCAGCTTTGGACAGGGGGCTTCAGATACGCAGTATTTT.

This clone showed up just a few times. The V and J genes are TRBV5-1 and TRBJ1-1; D uncertain. Trimming pared 1 base from V and 5 bases from J, leaving 21 bases between. The CDR3 totals 17 residues. Looked up from germline, CDR1 is SGHRS and CDR2 is YFSETQ. CDR3 sequence (DNA): TGCGCCAGCAGCTTGCGGGGTGAAGGAGGCGCGAGAACTGAAGCTTTCTTT. Its protein is CASSLRGEGGARTEAFF.

This clone was counted between two and nine times. V is TRBV6-1 and J is TRBJ2-3, with 9 bases matching TRBD2. Germline V gene lookup returns CDR1 MNHNS and CDR2 SASEGT. With 3 bases clipped from V and 1 base from J, the junction kept 5 bases outside the gene matches. There are 16 residues in the CDR3. CDR3 DNA: TGTGCCAGCAGTGATTTGCGCGGGGGGGGCACAGATACGCAGTATTTT. It translates to CASSDLRGGGTDTQYF.

The chain has TRBV6-4 and TRBJ2-7; the match to TRBD1 covers 7 bases. The trim removed 7 bases at V and 0 bases at J, leaving 6 bases unmatched. The CDR3 extends over 14 amino acids. From germline, CDR1 is MRHNA and CDR2 SNTAGT. DNA for the CDR3: TGTGCCAGCAAACCGACAGGGACCTCCTACGAGCAGTACTTC. Protein product: CASKPTGTSYEQYF.

Regarding this clone: At one of its ends the junction is not consistent with the germline gene, which may arise from a read error. The chain is built from TRBV7-7 and TRBJ2-1; TRBD2 matches at 9 bases. The CDR3 is 16 residues long. Germline CDR1 is SSHAT and CDR2 is FNYEAQ (reference sequence). CDR3 in amino acids: CASSKGLAPSYNEQFF. The DNA of the CDR3 is TGTGCTAGCAGCAAGGGACTAGCCCCCTCCTACAATGAGCAGTTCTTC.

The J gene is TRBJ2-7, the V gene TRBV4-1; D is possibly TRBD1 (5 bases). The CDR3 contains 13 residues. Germline V lookup: CDR1 MGHRA, CDR2 YSYEKL. Between the trimmed V and J ends, which lost 3 bases and 0 bases, there was a span of 6 bases. The CDR3 DNA sequence: TGCGCCAGCAGCCAGACAGTCTCCTACGAGCAGTACTTC. It codes for CASSQTVSYEQYF.

V gene TRBV28 combines with J gene TRBJ1-1, with unresolved D. The CDR3 totals 13 residues. Germline V gene data show CDR1 as MDHEN and CDR2 as SYDVKM. The V and J ends lost 3 bases and 3 bases respectively, with 8 bases between them. The CDR3 DNA follows: TGTGCCAGCAGTTTCGAACATTACACTGAAGCTTTCTTT. Translated, it gives CASSFEHYTEAFF.

V gene TRBV5-1 combines with J gene TRBJ2-3; D is unresolved. The germline gives CDR1 SGHRS, CDR2 YFSETQ. CDR3 length equals 13 residues. Trimming stripped 7 bases from V and 7 bases from J, with 16 bases between. The DNA of the CDR3 is TGCGCCAGCCAACAGTCCACGAGCTATACGCAGTATTTT. This encodes CASQQSTSYTQYF. Based on the CDR3 plus reference TRBV5-1 and TRBJ2-3, the full variable domain is KAGVTQTPRYLIKTRGQQVTLSCSPISGHRSVSWYQQTPGQGLQFLFEYFSETQRNKGNFPGRFSGRQFSNSRSEMNVSTLELGDSALYLCASQQSTSYTQYFGPGTRLTVL.

The V gene is TRBV7-9, the J gene TRBJ2-4; D gene uncertain. This CDR3 has 15 residues. CDR1 and CDR2 (germline): SEHNR, FQNEAQ (reference sequence). V was shortened by 2 bases and J by 1 base, with 9 bases between the two germline ends. The CDR3 coding sequence is TGTGCCAGCAGCTTATCGGCGAGGGCCAAAAACATTCAGTACTTC. Translated, it gives CASSLSARAKNIQYF.

The rearrangement joins TRBV27 to TRBJ1-1; 7 nucleotides match TRBD1. Unmatched junction bases numbered 8, after V lost 0 bases and J lost 1 base. This CDR3 is 17 amino acids long. CDR1 MNHEY and CDR2 SMNVEV come from the germline V gene (reference sequence). Written as DNA, the CDR3 is TGTGCCAGCAGTTTATCAACCGGGACAGTTGGGAACACTGAAGCTTTCTTT. Translating it yields CASSLSTGTVGNTEAFF.

The gene calls are TRBV11-2 and TRBJ2-7, with 10 bases fitting TRBD2. V shed 4 bases, J shed 0 bases, and the junction held 3 bases outside the gene matches. Looked up from germline, CDR1 is SGHAT and CDR2 is FQNNGV. The CDR3 is 15 residues long. The CDR3 loop reads CASSSSGGDSYEQYF. CDR3 DNA: TGTGCCAGCAGCTCTAGCGGGGGCGACTCCTACGAGCAGTACTTC.

V is TRBV5-4 and J is TRBJ2-6; no definite D call. Germline V gene data show CDR1 as SGHNT and CDR2 as YYREEE (reference sequence). V lost 3 bases and J 4 bases, leaving 11 bases between the germline ends. This CDR3 is 15 amino acids long. CDR3 DNA sequence: TGTGCCAGCAGCTCCTCCAGTCCGGGGGCCAACGTCCTGACTTTC. Residues: CASSSSSPGANVLTF.

The chain carries TRBV27 and TRBJ2-3, with 7 bases identical to TRBD1. V lost 0 bases and J lost 10; bases outside the gene matches: 13. CDR1 is MNHEY and CDR2 is SMNVEV in the germline V gene (reference sequence). CDR3 length: 16 amino acids. CDR3 coding DNA: TGTGCCAGCAGTTTATCGACAGGGATCCCCGCCATGGCGCAGTATTTT. It specifies CASSLSTGIPAMAQYF.

Remarks on this clone: Other DNA sequences in the sample encode the same CDR3. This sequence joins TRBV19 and TRBJ2-7, with 12 bases that match TRBD2. V lost 6 bases and J lost 1; bases outside the gene matches: 1. Germline CDR1 reads LNHDA; CDR2 reads SQIVND (reference sequence). CDR3 length: 14 amino acids. CDR3 sequence reads: CASSLAGGSYEQYF. CDR3 in DNA: TGTGCCAGTAGCCTAGCGGGAGGGTCCTACGAGCAGTACTTC.